One and the same sample provided the 18 T cell receptor beta chains below, sequenced in a study of OX40 agonist ivuxolimab in advanced cancers. The data were produced by immunoSEQ multiplex PCR, yet TCRdb's version contains in-frame clones alone and is incomplete. Of some 60,000 clones listed, approximately 91% are singletons. The sample in question was CD4+ or CD8+ T cells sorted from blood, obtained in a trial of the OX40 agonist ivuxolimab. These receptors all come from an adult with an advanced solid tumor such as melanoma, head and neck, liver or kidney cancer.

The chain combines TRBV6-5 with TRBJ2-7; TRBD2 aligns across 12 bases. V was clipped by 8 bases and J by 3 bases; unmatched bases: 5. From germline, CDR1 is MNHEY and CDR2 SVGAGI. The CDR3 covers 14 residues. The CDR3 sequence is CASGWTSGIYEQYF. CDR3 DNA: TGTGCCAGCGGGTGGACTAGCGGGATCTACGAGCAGTACTTC.

The J gene is TRBJ2-3, the V gene TRBV19; no definite D call. Trimming took 6 bases from V and 0 from J, leaving 10 bases between them. Germline-derived CDR1 and CDR2 are LNHDA and SQIVND (reference sequence). The CDR3 sequence is 14 residues long. CDR3 bases: TGTGCCAGTAGCCCCGAGGACAGCACAGATACGCAGTATTTT. Its translation is CASSPEDSTDTQYF.

This clone has only one observation. J is TRBJ2-4 and V is TRBV10-3; 7 positions match TRBD1. The CDR3 is made up of 13 amino acids. In germline, CDR1 is ENHRY, CDR2 SYGVKD. After removal of 10 bases from V and 3 bases from J, the junction contained 6 bases not matched to a gene. In DNA, the CDR3 is TGTGCCACTTTGGCAGGGGGCAAAAACATTCAGTACTTC. It specifies CATLAGGKNIQYF.

CDR3 sequence reads: CASSLGTSSNQPQHF. For the CDR3, the DNA is TGTGCCAGCTCCCTCGGGACGAGTAGCAATCAGCCCCAGCATTTT. The chain is built from TRBV19 and TRBJ1-5, with a possible D match to TRBD1 (5 bases). This CDR3 region has 15 residues. The germline V gene has CDR1 LNHDA and CDR2 SQIVND (reference sequence). Trimming pared 9 bases from V and 0 bases from J, leaving 15 bases between.

V is TRBV19 and J is TRBJ1-3; perhaps TRBD1 as D (5 bases). The germline CDR1 and CDR2 sequences are LNHDA and SQIVND (reference sequence). Trimming took off 1 base at V and 2 bases at J, with 9 bases between the two ends. The CDR3 runs 15 residues. The CDR3 loop is CASSIARVAGNTIYF. The CDR3 nucleotides are TGTGCCAGTAGTATAGCCAGGGTGGCTGGAAACACCATATATTTT.

The V call is TRBV11-2, the J call TRBJ2-1; tentative D call: TRBD2 (7 bases). The germline gives CDR1 SGHAT, CDR2 FQNNGV. V was pared by 2 bases and J by 4 bases, with 12 bases between. The CDR3 spans 15 residues. CDR3 in DNA: TGTGCCAGCAGCTTACGGGGGGCGGGGTACAATGAGCAGTTCTTC. It codes for CASSLRGAGYNEQFF.

In this sample, this clone turned up once. The gene calls are TRBV27 and TRBJ2-3; no reliable D call. This CDR3 is built from 16 residues. V lost 6 bases, J lost 1 base, and 17 bases lay in between. CDR1 is MNHEY, CDR2 SMNVEV, per germline (reference sequence). The CDR3 bases are TGTGCCAGCAGCCCCGGACGGTCATCCGGCACAGATACGCAGTATTTT. It is translated as CASSPGRSSGTDTQYF.

The chain carries TRBV28 and TRBJ2-7; 9 nucleotides agree with TRBD2. With 4 bases clipped from V and 7 bases from J, the junction kept 8 bases outside the gene matches. The CDR3 covers 14 residues. The germline CDR1 and CDR2 sequences are MDHEN and SYDVKM. The CDR3 loop is CASSYSGGPGEQYF. The CDR3, as DNA: TGTGCCAGCAGTTACAGCGGGGGGCCAGGTGAGCAGTACTTC.

The chain is built from TRBV29-1 and TRBJ1-2; 7 bases are a match to TRBD1. V was clipped by 5 bases and J by 4 bases; unmatched bases: 1. The CDR3 loop spans 11 amino acids. The germline V gene encodes CDR1 SQVTM and CDR2 ANQGSEA. CDR3 sequence reads: CSVRDSYGYTF. The CDR3 bases are TGCAGCGTTCGGGACAGCTATGGCTACACCTTC.

V and J are TRBV27 and TRBJ2-7; no clear D. Germline V gene sequence: CDR1 MNHEY, CDR2 SMNVEV (reference sequence). V lost 2 bases and J 0 bases, leaving 5 bases between the germline ends. This CDR3 is 13 amino acids long. The CDR3 DNA reads as TGTGCCAGCAGTTTACTGGCCTCCTACGAGCAGTACTTC. Translating gives CASSLLASYEQYF.

This clone was observed a single time. The CDR3 DNA sequence: TGTGCCAGTAGTATGGGTAGGAGTGTGATTGACTACGAGCAGTACTTC. As protein: CASSMGRSVIDYEQYF. The chain is built from TRBV19 and TRBJ2-7; D is unresolved. Between the trimmed V and J ends, which lost 3 bases and 3 bases, there was a span of 18 bases. The CDR3 consists of 16 residues. CDR1 is LNHDA, CDR2 SQIVND, per germline (reference sequence).

This sequence joins TRBV5-5 and TRBJ1-1; a possible D gene is TRBD1 (6 bases). The germline V gene encodes CDR1 SGHKS and CDR2 YYEKEE (reference sequence). There are 12 residues in the CDR3. V gave up 0 bases and J gave up 7 bases, with 7 bases separating them. CDR3 residues: CASSLGDNEAFF. The CDR3 DNA reads as TGTGCCAGCAGCTTGGGGGACAATGAAGCTTTCTTT.

This chain uses TRBV11-2 with TRBJ2-3; D gene uncertain. The ends were cut back, 0 bases at V and 6 bases at J, with 7 bases in the middle. The CDR3 loop spans 13 amino acids. The germline V gene has CDR1 SGHAT and CDR2 FQNNGV. CDR3 in DNA: TGTGCCAGCAGCTTAGATATCCCTGATACGCAGTATTTT. Translating it yields CASSLDIPDTQYF.

The chain combines TRBV6-1 with TRBJ2-7; 8 bases are shared with TRBD1. CDR1 and CDR2 from the germline V gene are MNHNS and SASEGT. J gave up 2 bases and V 6 bases, and 9 bases lay outside the gene matches. The CDR3 totals 15 residues. The CDR3 DNA follows: TGTGCCAGCAGAGAAAGAGGGACAGGTACCTACGAGCAGTACTTC. Protein sequence: CASRERGTGTYEQYF.

A remark on this clone: A junction boundary mismatches the germline segment, possibly from a read error. The rearrangement links TRBV6-1 to TRBJ1-1, with a weak D call TRBD1 (5 bases). The CDR3 has 15 amino acids. The germline gives CDR1 MNHNS, CDR2 SASEGT. CDR3 nucleotide sequence: TGTGCCATCAGTGAGTCGCTGGGGCTTGGGACTGAAGCTTTCTTT. Its translation: CAISESLGLGTEAFF.

The V gene is TRBV7-8, the J gene TRBJ2-4; D perhaps matches TRBD1 (5 bases). This CDR3 spans 14 amino acids. Trimming cost V 4 bases and J 2 bases, with 9 bases left between them. Germline V CDR1 and CDR2: SGHVS, FQNEAQ. The CDR3 bases are TGTGCCAGCAGCTCGAAGGGGTCCAAAAACATTCAGTACTTC. Translated: CASSSKGSKNIQYF.

In this sample, this clone turned up once. The chain employs TRBV19 and TRBJ1-2; 11 nucleotides agree with TRBD1. This CDR3 has 14 residues. Per the germline V gene, CDR1 is LNHDA and CDR2 is SQIVND (reference sequence). Germline trimming cut 5 bases from V and 6 bases from J; bases unmatched to any gene: 5. DNA for the CDR3: TGTGCCAGTAGTCCCCGGACAGGGGGCCATGGCTACACCTTC. Its protein is CASSPRTGGHGYTF.

The chain uses TRBV5-4 and TRBJ2-7; D is tentatively TRBD1 or TRBD2 (6 bases each). Trimming removed 10 bases from V and 2 bases from J, with 31 bases in between. Germline V lookup: CDR1 SGHNT, CDR2 YYREEE (reference sequence). This CDR3 is 18 amino acids long. CDR3 DNA sequence: TGTGCCGCGAGCTTCGGGGAGCTTGTCGGGGGCTCGACCTACGAGCAGTACTTC. Its translation is CAASFGELVGGSTYEQYF.